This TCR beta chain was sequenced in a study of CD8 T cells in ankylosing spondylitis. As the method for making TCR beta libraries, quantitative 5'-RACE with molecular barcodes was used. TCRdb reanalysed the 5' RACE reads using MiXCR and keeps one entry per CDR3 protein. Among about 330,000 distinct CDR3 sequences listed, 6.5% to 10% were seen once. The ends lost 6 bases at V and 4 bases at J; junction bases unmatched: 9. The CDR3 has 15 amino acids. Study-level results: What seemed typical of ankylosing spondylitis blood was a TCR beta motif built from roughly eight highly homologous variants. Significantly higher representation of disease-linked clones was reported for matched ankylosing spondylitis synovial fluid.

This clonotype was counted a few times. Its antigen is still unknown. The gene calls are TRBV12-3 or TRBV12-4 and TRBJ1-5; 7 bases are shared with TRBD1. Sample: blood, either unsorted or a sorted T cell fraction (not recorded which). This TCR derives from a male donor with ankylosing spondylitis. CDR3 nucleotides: TGTGCCAGCAGAGGGGACAGATGGTCAAATCAGCCCCAGCATTTT. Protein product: CASRGDRWSNQPQHF.